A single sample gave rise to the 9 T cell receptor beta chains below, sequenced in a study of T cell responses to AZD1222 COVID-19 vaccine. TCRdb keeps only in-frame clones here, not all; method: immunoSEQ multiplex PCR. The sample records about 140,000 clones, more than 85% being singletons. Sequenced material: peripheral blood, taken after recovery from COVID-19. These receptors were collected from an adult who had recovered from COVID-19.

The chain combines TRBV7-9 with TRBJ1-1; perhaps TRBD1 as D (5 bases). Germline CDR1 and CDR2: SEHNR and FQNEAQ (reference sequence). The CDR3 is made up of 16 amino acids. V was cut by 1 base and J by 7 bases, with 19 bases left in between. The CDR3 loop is CASSLGASGAGREAFF. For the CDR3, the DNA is TGTGCCAGCAGCTTAGGGGCAAGCGGGGCCGGACGTGAAGCTTTCTTT.

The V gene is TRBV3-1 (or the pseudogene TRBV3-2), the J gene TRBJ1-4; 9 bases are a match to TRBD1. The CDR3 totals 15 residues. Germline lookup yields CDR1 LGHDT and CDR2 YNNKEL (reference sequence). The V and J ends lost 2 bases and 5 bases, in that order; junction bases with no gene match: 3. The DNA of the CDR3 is TGTGCCAGCAGCCAACCTGGGACAGGGAATGAAAAACTGTTTTTT. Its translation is CASSQPGTGNEKLFF.

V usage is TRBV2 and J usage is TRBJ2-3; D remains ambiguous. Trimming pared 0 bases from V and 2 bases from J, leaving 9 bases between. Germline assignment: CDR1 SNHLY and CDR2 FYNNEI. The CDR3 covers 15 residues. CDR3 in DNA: TGTGCCAGCAGTGAAGCGCCGCTCGTCACAGATACGCAGTATTTT. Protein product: CASSEAPLVTDTQYF.

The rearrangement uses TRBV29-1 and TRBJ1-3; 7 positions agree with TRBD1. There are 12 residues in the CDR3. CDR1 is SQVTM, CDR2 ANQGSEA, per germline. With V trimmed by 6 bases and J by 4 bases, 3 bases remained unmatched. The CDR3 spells CSVPGQGNTIYF. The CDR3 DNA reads TGCAGCGTCCCGGGACAGGGAAACACCATATATTTT.

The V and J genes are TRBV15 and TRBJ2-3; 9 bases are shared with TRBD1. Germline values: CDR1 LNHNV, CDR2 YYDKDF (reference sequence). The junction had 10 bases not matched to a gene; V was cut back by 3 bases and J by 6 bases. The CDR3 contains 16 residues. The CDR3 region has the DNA TGTGCCACCAGCAGGGGGACAGGGACCATCTGGGATACGCAGTATTTT. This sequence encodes CATSRGTGTIWDTQYF.

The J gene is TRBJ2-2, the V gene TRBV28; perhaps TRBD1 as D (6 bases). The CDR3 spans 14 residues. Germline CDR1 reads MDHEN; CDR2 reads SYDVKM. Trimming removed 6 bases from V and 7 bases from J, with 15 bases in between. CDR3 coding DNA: TGTGCCAGCAGCACAGGGACACCCGTCGGGGAGCTGTTTTTT. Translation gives CASSTGTPVGELFF.

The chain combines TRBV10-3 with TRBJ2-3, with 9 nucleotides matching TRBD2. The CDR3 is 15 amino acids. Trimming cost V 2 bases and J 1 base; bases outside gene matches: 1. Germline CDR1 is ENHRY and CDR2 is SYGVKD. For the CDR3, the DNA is TGTGCCATCAGTGAGGCTAGCGGGGGCACAGATACGCAGTATTTT. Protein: CAISEASGGTDTQYF.

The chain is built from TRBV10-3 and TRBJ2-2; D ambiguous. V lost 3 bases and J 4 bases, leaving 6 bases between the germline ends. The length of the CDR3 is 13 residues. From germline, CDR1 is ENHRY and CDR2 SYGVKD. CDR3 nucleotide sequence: TGTGCCATCAGTGATCGGTTCACCGGGGAGCTGTTTTTT. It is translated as CAISDRFTGELFF.

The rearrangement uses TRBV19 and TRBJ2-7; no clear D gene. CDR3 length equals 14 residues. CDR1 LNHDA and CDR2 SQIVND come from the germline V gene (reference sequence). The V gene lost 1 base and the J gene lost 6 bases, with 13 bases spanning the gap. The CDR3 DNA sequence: TGTGCCAGTAGTATAGCCGGGCAGGATGCCGAGCAGTACTTC. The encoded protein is CASSIAGQDAEQYF.